These 2 T cell receptor beta chains were all obtained from the same sample, sequenced in a study of cytomegalovirus exposure and HLA in healthy donors. Primers for the PCR totalled 60 Vbeta and 13 Jbeta. Here immunoSEQ multiplex PCR was the method, and the copy in TCRdb shows in-frame clones only, minus some. The sample comprises roughly 97,000 clones, around 82% of which are singletons, and more than 4.5% rests with the top ten. What was sequenced was PBMCs. These receptors all stem from a man in his forties in good health and CMV-seropositive.

The chain is built from TRBV7-9 and TRBJ2-1; the match to TRBD1 covers 8 bases. Germline CDR1 reads SEHNR; CDR2 reads FQNEAQ (reference sequence). The V gene end was trimmed by 11 bases and the J gene end by 4 bases; junction bases not matched to a gene: 10. CDR3 size: 14 residues. The CDR3, as DNA: TGTGCCTCAAATCCGGGACAGGTATACAATGAGCAGTTCTTC. It codes for CASNPGQVYNEQFF.

The CDR3 DNA is TGTGCCAGCAGCTTATTTTCGGCGGGAGGGGACAATGAGCAGTTCTTC. It encodes CASSLFSAGGDNEQFF. J is TRBJ2-1 and V is TRBV7-6; 9 bases fit TRBD2. Trimming cost V 2 bases and J 5 bases; bases outside gene matches: 7. This CDR3 has 16 amino acids. The germline gives CDR1 SGHVS, CDR2 FNYEAQ.